This T cell receptor (beta chain) was sequenced during a study of OX40 agonist ivuxolimab in advanced cancers. About the study: The dose-escalation cohort had hepatocellular carcinoma, melanoma, renal cell or head and neck cancer. Two cutaneous melanoma patients and one hepatocellular carcinoma patient, three in all, had partial responses. Overall study findings and caveats: Specificity for antigen went undetermined in the expanded peripheral T cells.

Details on this clone: Its antigen remains unidentified.

Only in-frame clones appear in the TCRdb table, and some are missing; sequencing was by immunoSEQ multiplex PCR. The sample yields about 86,000 clones, around 90% seen once. CDR1 is ENHRY and CDR2 is SYGVKD in the germline V gene. CDR3 length: 14 amino acids. The germline V and J ends were trimmed by 7 bases and 4 bases, with 15 bases remaining between them. Sample: CD4+ or CD8+ T cells sorted from blood, taken in a trial of the OX40 agonist ivuxolimab. The chain carries TRBV10-3 and TRBJ2-3, with D hard to call. This TCR came from an adult with an advanced solid tumor such as melanoma, head and neck, liver or kidney cancer. For the CDR3, the DNA is TGTGCCATCACGCAGGCTAAGGTCGCAGATACGCAGTATTTT. Translated, it gives CAITQAKVADTQYF.